This T cell receptor (beta chain) was captured by sequencing in a study of T cell responses to AZD1222 COVID-19 vaccine. Assay: immunoSEQ multiplex PCR; the TCRdb copy retains only in-frame clones and omits some. The top ten clones hold 13% of a sample with approximately 89,000 clones, 88% of them seen once. The CDR3 covers 13 residues. CDR1 SGHDN and CDR2 FVKESK come from the germline V gene. The V end lost 1 base, the J end lost 6 bases, and 9 bases lay between the germline ends. The input for sequencing was peripheral blood, taken on day 0 of AZD1222 vaccination. The rearrangement uses TRBV14 and TRBJ1-1; D remains unclear. The clonotype was recovered from an adult in good health. The DNA of the CDR3 is TGTGCCAGCAGCCAAGGGGTTGGCGCTGAAGCTTTCTTT. It translates to CASSQGVGAEAFF.